Described below is a single T cell receptor beta chain sequence and its context. These data belong to a study of blood T cell dynamics during melanoma immunotherapy. At the level of the study: Standard first-line treatment here was pembrolizumab or nivolumab plus ipilimumab in metastatic melanoma.

As for time point: pre-treatment baseline. One draw preceded checkpoint blockade; another followed its first cycle at week 3. Prior systemic cancer therapy, immunosuppressant use and other active malignancies excluded patients. The CDR3 has 13 residues. From germline, CDR1 is MDHEN and CDR2 SYDVKM. Trimming pared 10 bases from V and 0 bases from J, leaving 7 bases between. This table comes from immunoSEQ multiplex PCR, and its TCRdb copy is limited to in-frame clones, with some not included. The repertoire holds over 8,500 clones, around 90% seen once, with roughly 32% in the top ten. Sequencing used blood, obtained from a patient treated with checkpoint blockade. The V call is TRBV28, the J call TRBJ2-6, with D unresolved. The receptor's source is a human donor with melanoma. Written as DNA, the CDR3 is TGTGCCACCGCGAGCTCTGGGGCCAACGTCCTGACTTTC. Translation gives CATASSGANVLTF.